The entry below gives a single TCR beta chain sequence along with its context. Its antigen is not known. This record comes from a study of T cell repertoires in cytomegalovirus infection. V lost 6 bases to trimming and J lost 2 bases, with 14 bases between them. The CDR3 runs 15 residues. TCRdb reprocessed the reads with MiXCR, giving one entry per CDR3 protein. The sample lists 250,000 to 300,000 distinct CDR3 sequences, 22% seen once, with about 21% in the top ten. Specimen: cultured PBMCs, collected from culture after CMV antigen stimulation. The sequence came from a human donor in good health (CMV status not recorded). Some clones in this sample may be carry-over from other donors' samples. This chain uses TRBV12-3 or TRBV12-4 with TRBJ2-1, with D possibly matching TRBD2 (6 bases). In DNA, the CDR3 is TGTGCCAGCAGGGGGGGTAGCGGAACCTACAATGAGCAGTTCTTC. Residues: CASRGGSGTYNEQFF.